The text below deals with one T cell receptor (beta chain). The sample comes from a study of blood T cell repertoires in COVID-19. The method was immunoSEQ multiplex PCR; TCRdb's version includes in-frame clones alone and lacks a portion of them. This repertoire shows about 480,000 clones, more than 85% found once; its top ten account for roughly 4%. The CDR3 consists of 16 residues. Trimming cost V 5 bases and J 4 bases; bases outside gene matches: 8. Germline loops: CDR1 SGHTA, CDR2 FQGNSA. The TCR sequence derives from a woman in her thirties with acute or convalescent COVID-19. Sequencing was carried out using peripheral blood. The V and J genes are TRBV7-2 and TRBJ2-3; 11 bases are a match to TRBD2. Here the CDR3 reads CASSTLTSGVSDTQYF. Written as DNA, the CDR3 is TGTGCCAGCAGCACCTTGACTAGCGGGGTGTCAGATACGCAGTATTTT.